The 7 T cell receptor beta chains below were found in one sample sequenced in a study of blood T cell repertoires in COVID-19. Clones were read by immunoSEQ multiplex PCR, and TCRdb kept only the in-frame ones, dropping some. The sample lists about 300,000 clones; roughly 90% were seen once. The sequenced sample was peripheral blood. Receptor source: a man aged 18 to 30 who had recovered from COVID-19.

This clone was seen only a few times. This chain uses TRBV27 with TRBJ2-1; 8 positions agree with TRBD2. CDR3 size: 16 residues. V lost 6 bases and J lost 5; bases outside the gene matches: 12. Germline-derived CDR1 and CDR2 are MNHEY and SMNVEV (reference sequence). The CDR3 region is CASRPERGGYNNEQFF. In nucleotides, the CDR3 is TGTGCCAGCAGACCCGAACGGGGGGGCTACAACAATGAGCAGTTCTTC.

CDR3 nucleotide sequence: TGTGCCAGCAGCGTAGATCCTGGGACAGGGGGCGAGCAGTACTTC. It encodes CASSVDPGTGGEQYF. This rearrangement joins TRBV9 to TRBJ2-7, with 11 bases identical to TRBD1. Germline CDR1 reads SGDLS; CDR2 reads YYNGEE. Trimming at V came to 0 bases and at J to 6 bases, leaving 5 bases not matched to a gene. The CDR3 is made up of 15 amino acids.

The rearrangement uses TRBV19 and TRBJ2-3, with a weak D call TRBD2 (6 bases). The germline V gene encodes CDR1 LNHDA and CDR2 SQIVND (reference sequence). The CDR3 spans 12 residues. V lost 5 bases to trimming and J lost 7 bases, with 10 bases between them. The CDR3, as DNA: TGTGCCAGTAGTCTGGACTATCATACGCAGTATTTT. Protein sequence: CASSLDYHTQYF.

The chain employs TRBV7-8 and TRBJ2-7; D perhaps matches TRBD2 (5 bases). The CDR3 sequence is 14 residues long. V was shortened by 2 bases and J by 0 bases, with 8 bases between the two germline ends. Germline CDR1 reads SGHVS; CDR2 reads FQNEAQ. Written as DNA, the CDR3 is TGTGCCAGCAGCTTAAGCGGCGACTCCTACGAGCAGTACTTC. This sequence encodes CASSLSGDSYEQYF.

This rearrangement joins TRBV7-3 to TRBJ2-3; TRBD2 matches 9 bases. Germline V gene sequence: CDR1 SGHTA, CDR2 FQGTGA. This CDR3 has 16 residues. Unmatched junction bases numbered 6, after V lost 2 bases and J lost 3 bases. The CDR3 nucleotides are TGTGCCAGCAGCTTAGCGGGAGGGCTGGGTACAGATACGCAGTATTTT. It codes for CASSLAGGLGTDTQYF.

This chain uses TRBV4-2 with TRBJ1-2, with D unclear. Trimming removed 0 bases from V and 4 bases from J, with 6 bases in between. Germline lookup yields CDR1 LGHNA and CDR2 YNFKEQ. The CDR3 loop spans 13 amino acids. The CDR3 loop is CASSQEGAYGYTF. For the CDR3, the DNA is TGTGCCAGCAGCCAAGAAGGAGCCTATGGCTACACCTTC.

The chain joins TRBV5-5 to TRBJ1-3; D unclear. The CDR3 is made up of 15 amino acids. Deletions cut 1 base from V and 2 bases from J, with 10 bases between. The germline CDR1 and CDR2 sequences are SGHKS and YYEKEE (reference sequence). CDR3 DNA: TGTGCCAGCAGCTTGTGGGGAGCGACTGGAAACACCATATATTTT. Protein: CASSLWGATGNTIYF.